The 22 T cell receptor beta chains below were found in one sample sequenced in a study of T-cell memory formation after mild COVID-19. TCRdb reprocessed the 5' RACE reads via MiXCR and lists one record per CDR3 protein. Of roughly 250,000 distinct CDR3 sequences listed, less than 20% are singletons. Specimen: PBMCs or a T cell subset sorted from them (not recorded which). The receptor source for this set is a man aged 18 to 35 who had mild COVID-19 (a few samples of this study predate the infection). Cell type and time point are not known.

This rearrangement joins TRBV14 to TRBJ2-6; no clear D. Germline V gives CDR1 SGHDN, CDR2 FVKESK. Trimming shortened V by 8 bases and J by 4 bases, and 9 bases separated the two germline ends. This CDR3 is built from 13 residues. The CDR3 DNA follows: TGTGCCAGCCACCCGTCCGGGGCCAACGTCCTGACTTTC. Amino acid sequence: CASHPSGANVLTF.

At least ten counts were recorded for this clonotype. The chain recombines TRBV10-3 with TRBJ2-5; D uncertain. This CDR3 is 15 amino acids long. The germline gives CDR1 ENHRY, CDR2 SYGVKD. V was trimmed by 2 bases and J by 1 base, leaving 11 bases between them. The CDR3 DNA follows: TGTGCCATCAGTGAGGGTCAACCAAGCCAAGAGACCCAGTACTTC. Amino acid sequence: CAISEGQPSQETQYF.

This clonotype was counted only a few times. The genes are TRBV9 and TRBJ2-7; D ambiguous. Germline CDR1 SGDLS, CDR2 YYNGEE. The CDR3 spans 11 residues. V lost 3 bases and J lost 6, with 7 bases in between. The CDR3 reads CASSDLSEQYF. The CDR3 bases are TGTGCCAGCAGCGACCTCTCCGAGCAGTACTTC. Together with reference TRBV9 and TRBJ2-7, the CDR3 gives the full variable domain: DSGVTQTPKHLITATGQRVTLRCSPRSGDLSVYWYQQSLDQGLQFLIQYYNGEERAKGNILERFSAQQFPDLHSELNLSSLELGDSALYFCASSDLSEQYFGPGTRLTVT.

This chain uses TRBV25-1 with TRBJ1-2, with a weak D call TRBD1 (5 bases). V lost 8 bases, J lost 3 bases, and 16 bases lay in between. This CDR3 comprises 14 residues. Germline loops: CDR1 MGHDK, CDR2 SYGVNS. The DNA of the CDR3 is TGTGCCAGCCTCGGTCAGGGAGCCTACTATGGCTACACCTTC. It is translated as CASLGQGAYYGYTF.

This clonotype was observed many times. V and J are TRBV7-2 and TRBJ2-1; the match to TRBD2 covers 9 bases. The length of the CDR3 is 18 residues. Germline loops: CDR1 SGHTA, CDR2 FQGNSA. V lost 2 bases and J lost 0; bases outside the gene matches: 8. The CDR3, as DNA: TGTGCCAGCAGCTTACGGGAGCGGGGGGTCACCTCCTACAATGAGCAGTTCTTC. This sequence encodes CASSLRERGVTSYNEQFF.

This clonotype was recorded only once. The rearrangement joins TRBV6-2 or TRBV6-3 to TRBJ2-1; D might be TRBD2 (8 bases). This CDR3 has 14 residues. Trimming pared 6 bases from V and 6 bases from J, leaving 15 bases between. The germline gives CDR1 MNHEY, CDR2 SVGEGT. CDR3 residues: CASSLRGTSNEQFF. The CDR3 DNA reads as TGTGCCAGCAGCCTCAGGGGGACTAGCAATGAGCAGTTCTTC.

V usage is TRBV7-2 and J usage is TRBJ1-1; D remains unclear. V lost 1 base, J lost 1 base, and 7 bases lay in between. This CDR3 has 14 residues. In germline, CDR1 is SGHTA, CDR2 FQGNSA. CDR3: CASSLDWPNTEAFF. The CDR3 DNA reads as TGTGCCAGCAGCTTAGACTGGCCGAACACTGAAGCTTTCTTT.

The rearrangement links TRBV18 to TRBJ2-5, with D possibly being TRBD1 (6 bases). The CDR3 has 15 amino acids. V was cut by 2 bases and J by 0 bases, with 10 bases left in between. Germline V CDR1 and CDR2: KGHSH, LQKENI. The CDR3 DNA reads as TGTGCCAGCTCACCAGCAGGGGCGTACCAAGAGACCCAGTACTTC. Protein: CASSPAGAYQETQYF. The entire variable domain, with the rest obtained from reference TRBV18 and TRBJ2-5, is as follows: NAGVMQNPRHLVRRRGQEARLRCSPMKGHSHVYWYRQLPEEGLKFMVYLQKENIIDESGMPKERFSAEFPKEGPSILRIQQVVRGDSAAYFCASSPAGAYQETQYFGPGTRLLVL.

Many counts were recorded for this clonotype. The J gene is TRBJ2-3, the V gene TRBV7-2; D gene unclear. The germline gives CDR1 SGHTA, CDR2 FQGNSA. The CDR3 has 14 residues. Trimming stripped 1 base from V and 3 bases from J, with 8 bases between. Written as DNA, the CDR3 is TGTGCCAGCAGCTTAGAGTCCAGGACAGATACGCAGTATTTT. This sequence encodes CASSLESRTDTQYF.

In this sample, this clonotype turned up a few times. The V and J genes are TRBV5-5 and TRBJ2-7; 10 nucleotides agree with TRBD1. The CDR3 covers 15 residues. J was trimmed by 2 bases and V by 3 bases; bases with no gene match: 5. Germline-derived CDR1 and CDR2 are SGHKS and YYEKEE (reference sequence). This chain's CDR3 is CASSSLGQGAYEQYF. CDR3 nucleotide sequence: TGTGCCAGCAGCTCCCTAGGACAGGGGGCCTACGAGCAGTACTTC. The complete variable domain, with remaining parts taken from reference TRBV5-5 and TRBJ2-7, reads DAGVTQSPTHLIKTRGQQVTLRCSPISGHKSVSWYQQVLGQGPQFIFQYYEKEERGRGNFPDRFSARQFPNYSSELNVNALLLGDSALYLCASSSLGQGAYEQYFGPGTRLTVT.

This rearrangement joins TRBV7-9 to TRBJ1-1, with 7 bases fitting TRBD1. The CDR3 has 15 amino acids. The V gene's germline CDR1 is SEHNR and CDR2 FQNEAQ (reference sequence). J was trimmed by 3 bases and V by 5 bases; bases with no gene match: 9. CDR3 bases: TGTGCCAGCAGCGACCCACAGGGGCCTTACACTGAAGCTTTCTTT. Residues: CASSDPQGPYTEAFF.

This clonotype was detected a few times. The chain uses TRBV6-5 and TRBJ2-5; unclear D gene. The CDR3 has 14 amino acids. Germline CDR1 MNHEY, CDR2 SVGAGI. V lost 1 base, J lost 5 bases, and 11 bases lay in between. The CDR3 reads CASSYFGRRETQYF. The DNA for the CDR3 is TGTGCCAGCAGTTACTTTGGGCGCCGGGAGACCCAGTACTTC.

The sample holds a few counts of this clonotype. The chain combines TRBV10-3 with TRBJ1-1; possible D gene TRBD1, 6 bases. The CDR3 runs to 15 residues. Between the trimmed V and J ends, which lost 3 bases and 0 bases, there was a span of 11 bases. CDR1 and CDR2 from the germline V gene are ENHRY and SYGVKD. This CDR3 reads CAISDPDRMNTEAFF. The CDR3 coding sequence is TGTGCCATCAGTGACCCAGACAGGATGAACACTGAAGCTTTCTTT.

This clonotype was recorded only once. The chain is built from TRBV2 and TRBJ2-5, with D possibly TRBD2 on 7 matching bases. V dropped 10 bases and J dropped 4 bases, with 22 bases sitting between them. The CDR3 is 15 amino acids. The germline V gene has CDR1 SNHLY and CDR2 FYNNEI. The CDR3 nucleotides read TGTGCCACTGGGCTCGAGGGGGGGCCAATAGAGACCCAGTACTTC. It specifies CATGLEGGPIETQYF.

The rearrangement joins TRBV6-6 to TRBJ1-1; tentative D call: TRBD1 (5 bases). Germline lookup yields CDR1 MNHNY and CDR2 SVGAGI (reference sequence). CDR3 length: 14 amino acids. The V end lost 0 bases, the J end lost 1 base, and 6 bases lay between the germline ends. The CDR3 DNA reads TGTGCCAGCAGTTACTCGACAGCGAACACTGAAGCTTTCTTT. Amino acid sequence: CASSYSTANTEAFF.

This clonotype showed up just a few times. CDR3 residues: CASSFLLGGRTGELFF. Here the CDR3 DNA reads TGTGCCAGCAGCTTTTTGTTAGGGGGCCGCACCGGGGAGCTGTTTTTT. The chain employs TRBV7-9 and TRBJ2-2, with 7 bases identical to TRBD1. With 3 bases clipped from V and 4 bases from J, the junction kept 8 bases outside the gene matches. This CDR3 has 16 residues. CDR1 and CDR2 from the germline V gene are SEHNR and FQNEAQ (reference sequence).

There are a few counts of this clonotype. This sequence joins TRBV27 and TRBJ2-2; D not resolved. This CDR3 is 15 amino acids long. Per germline, CDR1 MNHEY and CDR2 SMNVEV (reference sequence). Trimming shortened V by 3 bases and J by 0 bases, and 8 bases separated the two germline ends. The CDR3 here is CASSFWQPNTGELFF. The CDR3 DNA reads TGTGCCAGCAGTTTTTGGCAGCCGAACACCGGGGAGCTGTTTTTT.

The table lists this clonotype with a few counts. J is TRBJ1-5 and V is TRBV7-2, with D unresolved. Per germline, CDR1 SGHTA and CDR2 FQGNSA. The germline V and J ends were trimmed by 2 bases and 5 bases, with 7 bases remaining between them. The CDR3 spans 13 residues. The CDR3 coding sequence is TGTGCCAGCAGCTTATGGAAGGATCAGCCCCAGCATTTT. The encoded protein is CASSLWKDQPQHF. The full variable domain, in which reference TRBV7-2 and TRBJ1-5 provide the parts outside the CDR3, is GAGVSQSPSNKVTEKGKDVELRCDPISGHTALYWYRQSLGQGLEFLIYFQGNSAPDKSGLPSDRFSAERTGGSVSTLTIQRTQQEDSAVYLCASSLWKDQPQHFGDGTRLSIL.

V and J are TRBV5-5 and TRBJ2-2; maybe TRBD2 (5 bases). Germline loops: CDR1 SGHKS, CDR2 YYEKEE (reference sequence). The CDR3 runs 13 residues. V was pared by 1 base and J by 13 bases, with 14 bases between. As DNA, the CDR3 is TGTGCCAGCAGCTTGTTGGGTGTTGGAGGGCTGTTTTTT. This codes for CASSLLGVGGLFF.

The chain couples TRBV4-2 to TRBJ2-3; 7 bases agree with TRBD2. Per the germline V gene, CDR1 is LGHNA and CDR2 is YNFKEQ. The CDR3 totals 17 residues. The V gene end was trimmed by 3 bases and the J gene end by 6 bases; junction bases not matched to a gene: 15. The CDR3 region is CASSHLPGEGVTDTQYF. The CDR3 DNA follows: TGTGCCAGCAGCCACCTCCCTGGGGAGGGAGTGACGGATACGCAGTATTTT.

The rearrangement uses TRBV12-3 or TRBV12-4 and TRBJ1-2; D is unclear. The CDR3 contains 13 residues. V gave up 6 bases and J gave up 8 bases, with 16 bases separating them. CDR3 DNA sequence: TGTGCCAGCAGCACCGGACTTTCTCGGGGCTACACCTTC. It encodes CASSTGLSRGYTF.

This chain links TRBV2 with TRBJ2-2; tentative D call: TRBD2 (6 bases). CDR1 and CDR2 (germline): SNHLY, FYNNEI. This CDR3 is built from 12 residues. V lost 7 bases and J 3 bases, leaving 6 bases between the germline ends. Here the CDR3 DNA reads TGTGCCAGCAAGCGGGACACCGGGGAGCTGTTTTTT. It is translated as CASKRDTGELFF.